A single sample is the source of the 30 T cell receptor beta chains below, sequenced in a study of TIL therapy for anti-PD-1-resistant metastatic lung cancer. The libraries were made with immunoSEQ v3. TCRdb's table, derived via immunoSEQ multiplex PCR, lists solely in-frame clones and lacks some. This table holds tens of thousands of clones, 55% to 70% found once. Regarding time point: pre-treatment sample, taken before nivolumab and TIL therapy. Sequences were derived from blood, sampled at baseline. The receptors were sampled from a person aged 25 to 79 with non-small cell lung cancer.

The chain is built from TRBV10-2 and TRBJ2-3; a possible D gene is TRBD1 (6 bases). Germline CDR1 reads WSHSY; CDR2 reads SAAADI. Trimming removed 7 bases from V and 6 bases from J, with 17 bases in between. This CDR3 spans 14 amino acids. The CDR3 sequence: CASTVGGVGDTQYF. CDR3 nucleotide sequence: TGCGCCAGCACCGTAGGGGGAGTAGGTGATACGCAGTATTTT.

The chain couples TRBV10-1 to TRBJ2-1; 8 bases map to TRBD1. Germline V gene sequence: CDR1 WNHNN, CDR2 SYGVQD (reference sequence). After removal of 6 bases from V and 8 bases from J, the junction contained 12 bases not matched to a gene. The CDR3 is 15 amino acids. CDR3 in amino acids: CASSQSDRVGDEQFF. The CDR3 DNA is TGCGCCAGCAGCCAGTCGGACAGGGTAGGGGATGAGCAGTTCTTC.

This clone has only a few counts. Other DNA sequences in this sample translate to the same CDR3. The J gene is TRBJ2-5, the V gene TRBV9; no clear D. The tail of the sequence fits TRBJ2-7 better, so the J call may be wrong. The CDR3 has 13 amino acids. The germline V gene encodes CDR1 SGDLS and CDR2 YYNGEE. The CDR3 is CASSPLSSYEQYF. The CDR3 DNA sequence: TGTGCCAGCAGCCCCTTAAGTTCCTACGAGCAGTACTTC.

The chain employs TRBV5-6 and TRBJ1-4, with 7 nucleotides matching TRBD1. J was trimmed by 1 base and V by 4 bases; bases with no gene match: 4. CDR1 SGHDT and CDR2 YYEEEE come from the germline V gene. The CDR3 runs to 15 residues. This CDR3 is CASSPNRGTNEKLFF. DNA of the CDR3: TGTGCCAGCAGCCCTAACAGGGGAACTAATGAAAAACTGTTTTTT.

A few counts support this clone. The chain uses TRBV18 and TRBJ2-3, with D tentatively TRBD2 (6 bases). V shed 1 base and J shed 7 bases, with 18 bases lying between them. Germline CDR1 KGHSH, CDR2 LQKENI. The CDR3 contains 16 residues. CDR3 amino acids: CASSPQQVLGGHTQYF. CDR3 coding DNA: TGTGCCAGCTCACCACAGCAGGTTTTAGGAGGGCATACGCAGTATTTT. The full variable domain, with the rest looked up from reference TRBV18 and TRBJ2-3, is NAGVMQNPRHLVRRRGQEARLRCSPMKGHSHVYWYRQLPEEGLKFMVYLQKENIIDESGMPKERFSAEFPKEGPSILRIQQVVRGDSAAYFCASSPQQVLGGHTQYFGPGTRLTVL.

The CDR3 region has the DNA TGTGCCAGCAGTACCGGGACTAGCGGGAGGGGAGAGCAGTTCTTC. Amino acid sequence: CASSTGTSGRGEQFF. This chain joins TRBV27 and TRBJ2-1, with 16 bases that match TRBD2. This CDR3 contains 15 residues. Trimming took 5 bases from V and 10 from J; bases not matched to a gene: 5. Germline loops: CDR1 MNHEY, CDR2 SMNVEV (reference sequence).

J is TRBJ2-3 and V is TRBV18, with D hard to call. Trimming removed 6 bases at V and 0 bases at J, with 13 bases between. Germline V gene data show CDR1 as KGHSH and CDR2 as LQKENI. This CDR3 contains 15 residues. The CDR3 DNA sequence: TGTGCCAGCTCCTCCCGGGCCCCCAGCACAGATACGCAGTATTTT. This gives the protein CASSSRAPSTDTQYF.

The chain couples TRBV19 to TRBJ1-5; D ambiguous. V was pared by 3 bases and J by 7 bases, with 10 bases between. The germline V gene has CDR1 LNHDA and CDR2 SQIVND (reference sequence). This CDR3 spans 13 amino acids. The CDR3 DNA follows: TGTGCCAGTAGTATTAACCGTGGGCAGCCCCAGCATTTT. Translating it yields CASSINRGQPQHF. Together with reference TRBV19 and TRBJ1-5, the CDR3 gives the full variable domain: DGGITQSPKYLFRKEGQNVTLSCEQNLNHDAMYWYRQDPGQGLRLIYYSQIVNDFQKGDIAEGYSVSREKKESFPLTVTSAQKNPTAFYLCASSINRGQPQHFGDGTRLSIL.

V gene TRBV28 combines with J gene TRBJ2-7; maybe TRBD1 (5 bases). The germline CDR1 and CDR2 sequences are MDHEN and SYDVKM. V lost 4 bases and J 3 bases, leaving 22 bases between the germline ends. The CDR3 totals 17 residues. The chain's CDR3 is CASSSPTAIVGIYEQYF. The CDR3, as DNA: TGTGCCAGCAGTTCCCCGACAGCCATAGTAGGAATCTACGAGCAGTACTTC.

This chain joins TRBV2 and TRBJ2-5, with D unresolved. The length of the CDR3 is 11 residues. From germline, CDR1 is SNHLY and CDR2 FYNNEI. V lost 6 bases and J lost 5, with 7 bases in between. CDR3 DNA: TGTGCCAGCAGCTATAGGGAGACCCAGTACTTC. Translating it yields CASSYRETQYF.

The chain employs TRBV6-5 and TRBJ1-3; D gene ambiguous. The CDR3 has 14 amino acids. Germline V gene sequence: CDR1 MNHEY, CDR2 SVGAGI. The ends were cut back, 6 bases at V and 0 bases at J, with 9 bases in the middle. CDR3 sequence (DNA): TGTGCCAGCAGCCAGGACTACTCTGGAAACACCATATATTTT. It encodes CASSQDYSGNTIYF.

This chain uses TRBV6-1 with TRBJ2-7; 9 bases fit TRBD2. Trimming took 7 bases from V and 0 from J; bases not matched to a gene: 4. The CDR3 spans 14 residues. Germline values: CDR1 MNHNS, CDR2 SASEGT. Here the CDR3 reads CASMRGGSSYEQYF. DNA for the CDR3: TGTGCCAGCATGCGGGGGGGGAGCTCCTACGAGCAGTACTTC.

This clone has more than one count but fewer than ten. The chain is built from TRBV5-1 and TRBJ1-6; no definite D call. V lost 4 bases to trimming and J lost 5 bases, with 7 bases between them. Germline V gene lookup returns CDR1 SGHRS and CDR2 YFSETQ. This CDR3 has 13 amino acids. CDR3 residues: CASSDVDNSPLHF. CDR3 in DNA: TGCGCCAGCAGCGACGTCGATAATTCACCCCTCCACTTT.

The rearrangement uses TRBV6-6 and TRBJ2-7; 10 nucleotides align to TRBD1. Germline CDR1 and CDR2: MNHNY and SVGAGI (reference sequence). The CDR3 is made up of 16 amino acids. V was clipped by 2 bases and J by 3 bases; unmatched bases: 7. Written as DNA, the CDR3 is TGTGCCAGCAGTTACGAAAGACAGGGGGCTGACTACGAGCAGTACTTC. Translated, it gives CASSYERQGADYEQYF.

V and J are TRBV5-1 and TRBJ2-3; D ambiguous. The CDR3 totals 13 residues. The V end lost 6 bases, the J end lost 2 bases, and 10 bases lay between the germline ends. CDR1 is SGHRS, CDR2 YFSETQ, per germline. The DNA for the CDR3 is TGCGCCAGCAATCAGGATAACACAGATACGCAGTATTTT. Protein product: CASNQDNTDTQYF.

As DNA, the CDR3 is TGTGCCAGCAGCTTAATGTGGACTAGCGGGAGAAGCTCCTACGAGCAGTACTTC. It codes for CASSLMWTSGRSSYEQYF. This chain uses TRBV7-8 with TRBJ2-7; TRBD2 matches 13 bases. Per germline, CDR1 SGHVS and CDR2 FQNEAQ. There are 18 residues in the CDR3. The ends lost 2 bases at V and 0 bases at J; junction bases unmatched: 7.

The chain links TRBV18 to TRBJ2-7, with 10 bases matching TRBD1. The ends lost 1 base at V and 9 bases at J; junction bases unmatched: 9. CDR3 size: 15 residues. CDR1 is KGHSH and CDR2 is LQKENI in the germline V gene. CDR3 region: CASSPRSGQGMAQYF. CDR3 nucleotide sequence: TGTGCCAGCTCACCACGATCGGGACAGGGGATGGCGCAGTACTTC. Full variable domain (outside the CDR3, taken from reference TRBV18 and TRBJ2-7): NAGVMQNPRHLVRRRGQEARLRCSPMKGHSHVYWYRQLPEEGLKFMVYLQKENIIDESGMPKERFSAEFPKEGPSILRIQQVVRGDSAAYFCASSPRSGQGMAQYFGPGTRLTVT.

V usage is TRBV5-1 and J usage is TRBJ1-2; the D gene is possibly TRBD1 (6 bases). V was trimmed by 1 base and J by 4 bases, leaving 14 bases between them. This CDR3 comprises 15 residues. The germline V gene encodes CDR1 SGHRS and CDR2 YFSETQ. CDR3 nucleotide sequence: TGCGCCAGCAGCTTGTATTCAGGGGATACCTATGGCTACACCTTC. It translates to CASSLYSGDTYGYTF. Full variable domain (outside the CDR3, taken from reference TRBV5-1 and TRBJ1-2): KAGVTQTPRYLIKTRGQQVTLSCSPISGHRSVSWYQQTPGQGLQFLFEYFSETQRNKGNFPGRFSGRQFSNSRSEMNVSTLELGDSALYLCASSLYSGDTYGYTFGSGTRLTVV.

The chain combines TRBV5-1 with TRBJ2-7, with D possibly matching TRBD1 (6 bases). The CDR3 totals 15 residues. Germline CDR1 reads SGHRS; CDR2 reads YFSETQ. The V gene lost 4 bases and the J gene lost 3 bases, with 17 bases spanning the gap. CDR3 sequence (DNA): TGCGCCAGCAGCGTTACAGGGCCACTGGGCTACGAGCAGTACTTC. Its protein product is CASSVTGPLGYEQYF.

The J gene is TRBJ2-1, the V gene TRBV10-3; TRBD2 agrees at 8 bases. The CDR3 consists of 15 residues. Looked up from germline, CDR1 is ENHRY and CDR2 is SYGVKD. V gave up 3 bases and J gave up 4 bases; unmatched junction bases: 5. CDR3 coding DNA: TGTGCCATCAGTGATTCCGGGGGGGGGTACAATGAGCAGTTCTTC. It is translated as CAISDSGGGYNEQFF.

This chain connects TRBV5-1 to TRBJ2-5; D call uncertain. Germline V gene sequence: CDR1 SGHRS, CDR2 YFSETQ. The length of the CDR3 is 14 residues. Deletions cut 1 base from V and 4 bases from J, with 11 bases between. CDR3 DNA sequence: TGCGCCAGCAGCTTGCCCCGGGTAGGAGAGACCCAGTACTTC. Amino acids: CASSLPRVGETQYF.

The V call is TRBV27, the J call TRBJ1-6; 10 bases line up with TRBD1. The CDR3 consists of 17 residues. Germline CDR1 and CDR2: MNHEY and SMNVEV (reference sequence). The junction had 11 bases not matched to a gene; V was cut back by 2 bases and J by 10 bases. The CDR3 DNA follows: TGTGCCAGCAGTTTACCCCCGGGACAGGGGCCGAGGTCACCCCTCCACTTT. This translates into CASSLPPGQGPRSPLHF.

The V call is TRBV28, the J call TRBJ1-5; D possibly corresponds to TRBD1 (6 bases). This CDR3 has 13 amino acids. Trimming removed 8 bases at V and 4 bases at J, with 12 bases between. Germline lookup yields CDR1 MDHEN and CDR2 SYDVKM. The CDR3 spells CASSGTLNQPQHF. The CDR3 coding sequence is TGTGCCAGCTCCGGGACACTTAATCAGCCCCAGCATTTT.

This clone was detected once. The V gene is TRBV29-1, the J gene TRBJ2-1; TRBD2 matches at 12 bases. Germline V gene data show CDR1 as SQVTM and CDR2 as ANQGSEA. CDR3 size: 18 residues. Trimming at V came to 4 bases and at J to 4 bases, leaving 14 bases not matched to a gene. CDR3 residues: CSVGGLAGGTSLYNEQFF. The CDR3 region has the DNA TGCAGCGTTGGGGGGCTAGCGGGAGGGACGAGCCTTTACAATGAGCAGTTCTTC.

This clone was detected only a few times. V usage is TRBV7-6 and J usage is TRBJ1-5; D not certain. The ends were cut back, 5 bases at V and 1 base at J, with 12 bases in the middle. The CDR3 has 15 residues. Looked up from germline, CDR1 is SGHVS and CDR2 is FNYEAQ. CDR3 DNA sequence: TGTGCCAGCAGCCCCCTGGCCGGAAGCAATCAGCCCCAGCATTTT. It translates to CASSPLAGSNQPQHF.

In its sample, this clone was seen once. The rearrangement joins TRBV7-3 to TRBJ1-1; D gene ambiguous. V was clipped by 5 bases and J by 1 base, with 8 bases between them. Germline V gene sequence: CDR1 SGHTA, CDR2 FQGTGA. The CDR3 is made up of 13 amino acids. This chain's CDR3 is CASSPDGNTEAFF. In DNA, the CDR3 is TGTGCCAGCAGCCCCGACGGGAACACTGAAGCTTTCTTT.

The CDR3 DNA follows: TGTGCCAGCAGCTTGACTGGTGAGCAGTTCTTC. The encoded protein is CASSLTGEQFF. The chain combines TRBV5-6 with TRBJ2-1, with D uncertain. V lost 1 base to trimming and J lost 9 bases, with 5 bases between them. Germline-derived CDR1 and CDR2 are SGHDT and YYEEEE. The CDR3 covers 11 residues. The whole variable domain, remainder taken from reference TRBV5-6 and TRBJ2-1, is DAGVTQSPTHLIKTRGQQVTLRCSPKSGHDTVSWYQQALGQGPQFIFQYYEEEERQRGNFPDRFSGHQFPNYSSELNVNALLLGDSALYLCASSLTGEQFFGPGTRLTVL.

The CDR3 region has the DNA TGTGCCAGACTCATCCTGGGCGGCTCCTACAATGAGCAGTTCTTC. This codes for CARLILGGSYNEQFF. This chain connects TRBV21-1 to TRBJ2-1. TRBV21-1 is a pseudogene segment. The CDR3 has 15 amino acids.

This sequence joins TRBV7-2 and TRBJ2-1; perhaps TRBD2 as D (5 bases). The CDR3 is 17 amino acids. The V gene's germline CDR1 is SGHTA and CDR2 FQGNSA. V shed 5 bases and J shed 11 bases, with 28 bases lying between them. CDR3 DNA: TGTGCCAGCAGCCCAAGGAGGCGTAGCACACTGGGCGACAAGCAGTTCTTC. Translating gives CASSPRRRSTLGDKQFF.

This clone was seen only a few times. The V call is TRBV5-8, the J call TRBJ2-7, with D unclear. The CDR3 is 13 amino acids. V lost 4 bases to trimming and J lost 5 bases, with 13 bases between them. Germline lookup yields CDR1 SGHTS and CDR2 YDEGEE. The CDR3 region has the DNA TGTGCCAGCAGCGTGGACGTTATCCACGAGCAGTACTTC. Translation: CASSVDVIHEQYF.